This T cell receptor beta chain was profiled in a study of cytomegalovirus exposure and HLA in healthy donors. The PCR made use of 60 Vbeta and 13 Jbeta primers. Libraries were prepared by immunoSEQ multiplex PCR; TCRdb keeps only in-frame clonotypes and omits some of them. This sample has about 130,000 clones, with 80% found just once. Germline V lookup: CDR1 LNHDA, CDR2 SQIVND (reference sequence). The V end lost 6 bases, the J end lost 4 bases, and 15 bases lay between the germline ends. CDR3 length equals 14 residues. The chain joins TRBV19 to TRBJ1-1; D gene ambiguous. The clonotype was recovered from a man aged 25 to 45 in good health and CMV-seropositive. Sequencing was carried out using PBMCs. The CDR3 DNA follows: TGTGCCAGTAGGTCTACGGGGTGGGGCACTGAAGCTTTCTTT. This sequence encodes CASRSTGWGTEAFF.